This T cell receptor beta chain was recorded in a study of blood T cells in healthy people across ages. A second PCR, run for roughly 6 to 11 cycles, used a sample-barcoded 5' primer plus a J-beta primer mix. TCRdb passed the 5' RACE reads through MiXCR, listing each CDR3 protein once. The sample has 700,000 to 900,000 distinct CDR3 sequences, about 26% seen once. The CDR3 covers 16 residues. Looked up from germline, CDR1 is MDHEN and CDR2 is SYDVKM. V lost 5 bases to trimming and J lost 8 bases, with 22 bases between them. Every participating donor contributed 8 to 10 milliliters of peripheral blood through a draw. This same sample was also taken into another study, of T cells of mothers and their children.

The V call is TRBV28, the J call TRBJ1-3, with D hard to call. This clonotype was sampled from a boy between 10 and 17 years old in good health. What was sequenced was blood. The CDR3: CASSPLRTASSDTIYF. DNA of the CDR3: TGTGCCAGCAGTCCACTGAGAACTGCTTCCTCGGACACCATATATTTT.